This T cell receptor beta chain came from a study of blood T cell repertoires in COVID-19. Looked up from germline, CDR1 is SEHNR and CDR2 is FQNEAQ (reference sequence). The CDR3 runs to 16 residues. Trimming at V came to 3 bases and at J to 7 bases, leaving 13 bases not matched to a gene. Assay: immunoSEQ multiplex PCR; the TCRdb copy retains only in-frame clones and omits some. The sample contains about 120,000 clones, approximately 71% of which appear only once. The chain recombines TRBV7-9 with TRBJ2-7; 9 positions agree with TRBD2. Input material: peripheral blood. This receptor was taken from a human donor in a cohort sampled during active COVID-19. The CDR3 DNA reads TGTGCCAGCAGCTTGAGTGCGGGAGGGCCCGTGGGGGAGCAGTACTTC. This gives the protein CASSLSAGGPVGEQYF.